This is a list of T cell receptor beta chains from one sample in a study of T cell changes during pregnancy in multiple sclerosis. Profiled with immunoSEQ multiplex PCR; TCRdb holds only in-frame clones, not every one. Of 70,000 to 100,000 clones in the sample, 90% to 95% are singletons; the top ten hold 2% to 2.5%. The input for sequencing was peripheral blood, taken in the third trimester of pregnancy. The receptors were gathered from a female donor with multiple sclerosis, enrolled in a pregnancy study. Both conserved end residues are part of each CDR3. D genes are given only for firm matches. Clone sizes are given selectively: once, few, many, or a class where the clone is expanded.

CDR3aa | CDR3nt | abundance | v_gene | d_gene | j_gene
CASALDVREGWAYNEQFF | TGTGCCAGCGCCCTGGACGTGCGGGAGGGGTGGGCCTACAATGAGCAGTTCTTC | . | TRBV27 | TRBD2 | TRBJ2-1
CASSLQGLHTEAFF | TGTGCCAGCAGTTTACAGGGGCTACACACTGAAGCTTTCTTT | . | TRBV27 | . | TRBJ1-1
CASSSTGAHSYEQYF | TGTGCCAGCAGCTCGACAGGGGCCCACTCCTACGAGCAGTACTTC | . | TRBV5-4 | TRBD1 | TRBJ2-7
CASSLVLAGETQYF | TGTGCCAGCAGCTTAGTCCTAGCGGGAGAGACCCAGTACTTC | once | TRBV7-6 | TRBD2 | TRBJ2-5
CASSNDRDNQPQHF | TGTGCCAGCAGCAACGACAGAGACAATCAGCCCCAGCATTTT | . | TRBV4-2 | . | TRBJ1-5
CSVGRGAEAFF | TGCAGCGTTGGCAGGGGGGCTGAAGCTTTCTTT | few | TRBV29-1 | TRBD1 | TRBJ1-1
CASSLGRGYQPQHF | TGTGCCAGCAGTTTAGGAAGGGGATATCAGCCCCAGCATTTT | few | TRBV27 | . | TRBJ1-5
CASSLLADQPQHF | TGTGCCAGCAGTTTATTGGCGGATCAGCCCCAGCATTTT | . | TRBV28 | . | TRBJ1-5
CSVEAQANEQFF | TGCAGCGTTGAAGCACAGGCTAATGAGCAGTTCTTC | . | TRBV29-1 | . | TRBJ2-1
CASSQDGTGGGYTF | TGCGCCAGCAGCCAAGACGGGACAGGTGGTGGCTACACCTTC | . | TRBV4-3 | TRBD1 | TRBJ1-2
CASSTIAGGTDTQYF | TGTGCCAGCAGTACGATAGCGGGAGGGACAGATACGCAGTATTTT | . | TRBV2 | TRBD2 | TRBJ2-3
CASSLRTTNEKLFF | TGTGCCAGCAGTTTGAGAACAACTAATGAAAAACTGTTTTTT | . | TRBV28 | . | TRBJ1-4
CASRLGGPSYEQYF | TGTGCCAGCAGATTAGGGGGCCCTTCCTACGAGCAGTACTTC | . | TRBV7-9 | TRBD1 | TRBJ2-7